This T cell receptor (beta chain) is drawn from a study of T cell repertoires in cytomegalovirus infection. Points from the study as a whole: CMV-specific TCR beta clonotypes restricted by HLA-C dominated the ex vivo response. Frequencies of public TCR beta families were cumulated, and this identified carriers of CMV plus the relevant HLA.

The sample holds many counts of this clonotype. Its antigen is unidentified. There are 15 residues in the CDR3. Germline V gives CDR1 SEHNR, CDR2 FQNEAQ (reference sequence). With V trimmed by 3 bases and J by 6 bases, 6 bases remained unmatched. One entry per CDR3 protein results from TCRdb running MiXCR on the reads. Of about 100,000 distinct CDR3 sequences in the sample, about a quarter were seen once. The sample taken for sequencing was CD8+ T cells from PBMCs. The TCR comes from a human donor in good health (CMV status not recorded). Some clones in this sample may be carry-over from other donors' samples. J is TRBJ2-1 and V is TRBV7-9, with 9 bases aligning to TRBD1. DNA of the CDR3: TGTGCCAGCAGCTTTGGAGACAGGGGGACCAATGAGCAGTTCTTC. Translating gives CASSFGDRGTNEQFF. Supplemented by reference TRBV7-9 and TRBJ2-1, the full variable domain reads DTGVSQNPRHKITKRGQNVTFRCDPISEHNRLYWYRQTLGQGPEFLTYFQNEAQLEKSRLLSDRFSAERPKGSFSTLEIQRTEQGDSAMYLCASSFGDRGTNEQFFGPGTRLTVL.